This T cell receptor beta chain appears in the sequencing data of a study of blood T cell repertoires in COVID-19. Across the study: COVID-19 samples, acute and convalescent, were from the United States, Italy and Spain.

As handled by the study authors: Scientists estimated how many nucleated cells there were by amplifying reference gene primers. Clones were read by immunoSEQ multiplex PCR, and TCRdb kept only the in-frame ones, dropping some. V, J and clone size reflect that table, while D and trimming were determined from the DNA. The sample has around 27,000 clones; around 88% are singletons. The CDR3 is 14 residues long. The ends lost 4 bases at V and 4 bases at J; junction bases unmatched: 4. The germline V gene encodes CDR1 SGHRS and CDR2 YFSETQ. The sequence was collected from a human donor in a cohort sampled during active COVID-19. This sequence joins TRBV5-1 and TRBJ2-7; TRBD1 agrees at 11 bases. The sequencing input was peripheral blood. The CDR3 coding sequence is TGCGCCAGCAGCGCCGGGACAGGGGGGTACGAGCAGTACTTC. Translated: CASSAGTGGYEQYF.